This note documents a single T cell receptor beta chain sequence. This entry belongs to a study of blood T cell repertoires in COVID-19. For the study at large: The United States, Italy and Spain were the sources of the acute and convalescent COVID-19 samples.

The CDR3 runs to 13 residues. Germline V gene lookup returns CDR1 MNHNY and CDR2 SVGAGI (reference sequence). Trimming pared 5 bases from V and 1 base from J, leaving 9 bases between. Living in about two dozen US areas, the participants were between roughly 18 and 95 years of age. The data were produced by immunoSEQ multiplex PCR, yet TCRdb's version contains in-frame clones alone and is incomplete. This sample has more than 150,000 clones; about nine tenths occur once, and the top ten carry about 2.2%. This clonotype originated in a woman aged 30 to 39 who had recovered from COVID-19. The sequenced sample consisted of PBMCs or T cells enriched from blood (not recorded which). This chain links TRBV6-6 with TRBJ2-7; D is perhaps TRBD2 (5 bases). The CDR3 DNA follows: TGTGCCAGCAGTACCGGACTGTCCTACGAGCAGTACTTC. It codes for CASSTGLSYEQYF.